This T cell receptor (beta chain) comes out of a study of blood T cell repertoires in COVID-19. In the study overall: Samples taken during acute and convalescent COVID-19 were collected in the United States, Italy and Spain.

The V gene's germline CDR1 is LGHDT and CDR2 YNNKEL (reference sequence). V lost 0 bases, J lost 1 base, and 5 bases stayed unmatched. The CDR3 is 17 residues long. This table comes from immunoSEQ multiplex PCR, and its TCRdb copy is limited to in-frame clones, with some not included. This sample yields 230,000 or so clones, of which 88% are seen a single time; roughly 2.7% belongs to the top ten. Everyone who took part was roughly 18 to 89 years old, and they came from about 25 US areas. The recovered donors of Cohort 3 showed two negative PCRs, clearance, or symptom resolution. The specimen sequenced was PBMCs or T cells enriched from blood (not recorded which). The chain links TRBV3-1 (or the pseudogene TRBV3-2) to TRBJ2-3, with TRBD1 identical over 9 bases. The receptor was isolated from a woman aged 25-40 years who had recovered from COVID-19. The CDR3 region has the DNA TGTGCCAGCAGCCAAGATGCCCGGGACAGGGGCACAGATACGCAGTATTTT. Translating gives CASSQDARDRGTDTQYF.